The 28 T cell receptor beta chains presented below share a single source sample, sequenced in a study of T-cell reconstitution after alpha-beta-depleted transplantation in children. Using unique molecular identifiers, the investigators prepared the TCRbeta library. Via MiXCR, TCRdb re-called the PCR reads, giving one row per CDR3 protein. The data contain about 870,000 distinct CDR3 sequences, 16% of them seen just once; the ten biggest clones take up approximately 4.5%. The sample was PBMCs, mostly from graft donor cells, taken 360 days after TCRalphabeta/CD19-depleted stem cell transplant. The receptors derive from a male patient aged 10 to 17 who had a stem cell transplant for acute lymphoblastic leukemia, so the T cells may come from the graft donor.

V gene TRBV15 combines with J gene TRBJ2-7, with no clear D. Trimming took off 0 bases at V and 2 bases at J, with 14 bases between the two ends. CDR1 is LNHNV, CDR2 YYDKDF, per germline (reference sequence). This CDR3 contains 16 residues. CDR3: CATSRDRWGGAYEQYF. CDR3 DNA: TGTGCCACCAGCAGAGATCGGTGGGGTGGGGCCTACGAGCAGTACTTC.

The J gene is TRBJ2-3, the V gene TRBV3-1; D is unresolved. With 5 bases removed from V and 4 bases from J, the gap between germline ends came to 13 bases. The length of the CDR3 is 14 residues. Germline CDR1 and CDR2: LGHDT and YNNKEL (reference sequence). The CDR3: CASSETRISDTQYF. The CDR3 coding sequence is TGTGCCAGCAGCGAAACGAGGATTTCAGATACGCAGTATTTT.

This clonotype came up many times. The chain employs TRBV7-9 and TRBJ2-7; 9 bases are a match to TRBD2. After removal of 5 bases from V and 2 bases from J, the junction contained 7 bases not matched to a gene. This CDR3 has 15 residues. Germline loops: CDR1 SEHNR, CDR2 FQNEAQ (reference sequence). CDR3 region: CASSAPSGATYEQYF. Here the CDR3 DNA reads TGTGCCAGCAGCGCTCCTAGCGGGGCAACCTACGAGCAGTACTTC.

V is TRBV12-3 or TRBV12-4 and J is TRBJ2-1; the D gene could be TRBD1 or TRBD2 (5 bases each). Trimming pared 2 bases from V and 6 bases from J, leaving 11 bases between. CDR3 length: 14 amino acids. The CDR3, as DNA: TGTGCCAGCAGTTTATGGGGGAGTATCAATGAGCAGTTCTTC. It translates to CASSLWGSINEQFF.

This clonotype was seen only a few times. The V call is TRBV5-6, the J call TRBJ2-5, with 10 bases identical to TRBD2. The CDR3 extends over 17 amino acids. From germline, CDR1 is SGHDT and CDR2 YYEEEE. V lost 4 bases and J lost 5; bases outside the gene matches: 14. CDR3 sequence reads: CASSTRPASGRRETQYF. CDR3 coding DNA: TGTGCCAGCAGCACAAGGCCCGCTAGCGGGAGACGTGAGACCCAGTACTTC.

The rearrangement joins TRBV19 to TRBJ2-2; D remains unclear. This CDR3 region has 14 residues. V shed 3 bases and J shed 0 bases, with 5 bases lying between them. CDR1 and CDR2 from the germline V gene are LNHDA and SQIVND (reference sequence). CDR3 nucleotide sequence: TGTGCCAGTAGTATCATTCCGAACACCGGGGAGCTGTTTTTT. Translating it yields CASSIIPNTGELFF.

The chain couples TRBV4-1 to TRBJ2-7, with D hard to call. From germline, CDR1 is MGHRA and CDR2 YSYEKL. V lost 1 base to trimming and J lost 0 bases, with 13 bases between them. CDR3 length: 16 amino acids. The CDR3 DNA reads as TGCGCCAGCAGCCAAGGTTTCGCCCCGGTCTCCTACGAGCAGTACTTC. This translates into CASSQGFAPVSYEQYF.

V is TRBV4-2 and J is TRBJ1-1; D unclear. Germline CDR1 LGHNA, CDR2 YNFKEQ. The CDR3 extends over 19 amino acids. The V gene lost 0 bases and the J gene lost 2 bases, with 22 bases spanning the gap. The DNA of the CDR3 is TGTGCCAGCAGCCAAGATACGATGGGGTGGTTGGGCGGCAACACTGAAGCTTTCTTT. The encoded protein is CASSQDTMGWLGGNTEAFF.

This clonotype has a handful of counts. The genes are TRBV7-9 and TRBJ2-3; D is possibly TRBD1 (6 bases). V lost 1 base to trimming and J lost 4 bases, with 15 bases between them. This CDR3 spans 16 amino acids. The germline gives CDR1 SEHNR, CDR2 FQNEAQ (reference sequence). The CDR3 region has the DNA TGTGCCAGCAGCTTAGGGACAGCGAAGGTCCCAGATACGCAGTATTTT. The encoded protein is CASSLGTAKVPDTQYF.

This chain links TRBV5-1 with TRBJ2-1, with a tentative D call TRBD2 (5 bases). The V end was cut by 1 base, the J end by 10 bases, with 9 bases between. The CDR3 length is 12 residues. The germline V gene encodes CDR1 SGHRS and CDR2 YFSETQ. The DNA for the CDR3 is TGCGCCAGCAGCTTGATCGGGGTAGAGCAGTTCTTC. This encodes CASSLIGVEQFF.

This clonotype was detected ten times or more. The chain combines TRBV7-3 with TRBJ2-1; TRBD2 matches at 13 bases. CDR1 and CDR2 from the germline V gene are SGHTA and FQGTGA. V trimming: 2 bases; J trimming: 1 base; junction bases outside the gene matches: 5. The CDR3 is 18 residues long. CDR3 sequence: CASSLGLAGVGSYNEQFF. CDR3 in DNA: TGTGCCAGCAGCTTAGGACTAGCGGGAGTTGGGTCCTACAATGAGCAGTTCTTC.

The rearrangement uses TRBV7-8 and TRBJ2-1; D unclear. The germline V gene encodes CDR1 SGHVS and CDR2 FQNEAQ. CDR3 length: 16 residues. Trimming took 2 bases from V and 5 from J, leaving 16 bases between them. In nucleotides, the CDR3 is TGTGCCAGCAGCTTATTCGTTTTTGACCCCAACAATGAGCAGTTCTTC. Residues: CASSLFVFDPNNEQFF.

This chain joins TRBV29-1 and TRBJ2-7, with TRBD2 identical over 10 bases. The CDR3 loop spans 16 amino acids. The germline CDR1 and CDR2 sequences are SQVTM and ANQGSEA. V was pared by 4 bases and J by 1 base, with 10 bases of the junction left unmatched. The CDR3 DNA reads TGCAGCGTTGCGGGGCTAGCGGGAGCTCTTTCCTACGAGCAGTACTTC. This gives the protein CSVAGLAGALSYEQYF.

The CDR3 here is CASSLGTIYPYEQYF. CDR3 in DNA: TGCGCCAGCAGCTTGGGCACCATCTACCCCTACGAGCAGTACTTC. The gene calls are TRBV5-1 and TRBJ2-7; D gene unclear. The CDR3 covers 15 residues. Germline CDR1 and CDR2: SGHRS and YFSETQ. With 0 bases removed from V and 2 bases from J, the gap between germline ends came to 12 bases. Together with reference TRBV5-1 and TRBJ2-7, the CDR3 gives the full variable domain: KAGVTQTPRYLIKTRGQQVTLSCSPISGHRSVSWYQQTPGQGLQFLFEYFSETQRNKGNFPGRFSGRQFSNSRSEMNVSTLELGDSALYLCASSLGTIYPYEQYFGPGTRLTVT.

V gene TRBV5-1 combines with J gene TRBJ2-6; 8 bases line up with TRBD1. The germline gives CDR1 SGHRS, CDR2 YFSETQ. V lost 0 bases, J lost 0 bases, and 5 bases stayed unmatched. The CDR3 is 18 residues long. The CDR3 nucleotides are TGCGCCAGCAGCTTGGTGGGACAGGCCATCTCTGGGGCCAACGTCCTGACTTTC. It yields the protein CASSLVGQAISGANVLTF.

This clonotype showed up just once. The chain is built from TRBV20-1 and TRBJ2-4; 7 nucleotides align to TRBD2. V was pared by 1 base and J by 2 bases, with 2 bases of the junction left unmatched. The CDR3 is 14 residues long. From germline, CDR1 is DFQATT and CDR2 SNEGSKA (reference sequence). CDR3 in amino acids: CSARGGGTKNIQYF. The CDR3 bases are TGCAGTGCTAGAGGCGGGGGTACCAAAAACATTCAGTACTTC.

This clonotype was seen more than once but under ten times. The V and J genes are TRBV5-1 and TRBJ2-1, with D possibly matching TRBD2 (6 bases). Trimming removed 4 bases from V and 10 bases from J, with 18 bases in between. Germline assignment: CDR1 SGHRS and CDR2 YFSETQ. The CDR3 contains 14 residues. For the CDR3, the DNA is TGCGCCAGCAGCAGGGGAGGTCAGACCGGGGAGCAGTTCTTC. It specifies CASSRGGQTGEQFF.

This rearrangement joins TRBV19 to TRBJ1-5; D is undetermined. Deletions cut 7 bases from V and 1 base from J, with 8 bases between. CDR1 LNHDA and CDR2 SQIVND come from the germline V gene (reference sequence). The CDR3 consists of 13 residues. DNA of the CDR3: TGTGCCAGTACTACTGACAGCAATCAGCCCCAGCATTTT. Translating it yields CASTTDSNQPQHF.

The chain is built from TRBV7-6 and TRBJ2-1, with 7 bases matching TRBD2. CDR3 length: 15 residues. The J segment lost 3 bases and the V segment lost 5 bases, leaving 7 bases of the junction unmatched. CDR1 and CDR2 (germline): SGHVS, FNYEAQ. The CDR3 spells CASSPWEGFYNEQFF. CDR3 coding DNA: TGTGCCAGCAGCCCGTGGGAGGGGTTCTACAATGAGCAGTTCTTC. Supplemented by reference TRBV7-6 and TRBJ2-1, the full variable domain reads GAGVSQSPRYKVTKRGQDVALRCDPISGHVSLYWYRQALGQGPEFLTYFNYEAQQDKSGLPNDRFSAERPEGSISTLTIQRTEQRDSAMYRCASSPWEGFYNEQFFGPGTRLTVL.

This clonotype was recorded many times. This chain uses TRBV2 with TRBJ1-5, with D possibly being TRBD1 (6 bases). Germline loops: CDR1 SNHLY, CDR2 FYNNEI. This CDR3 spans 15 amino acids. Between the trimmed V and J ends, which lost 6 bases and 2 bases, there was a span of 14 bases. The DNA of the CDR3 is TGTGCCAGCAGCAAGGACAGAGGGGGCAATCAGCCCCAGCATTTT. This sequence encodes CASSKDRGGNQPQHF.

This rearrangement joins TRBV7-2 to TRBJ2-7; possibly TRBD1 or TRBD2 for D (5 bases each). The CDR3 has 16 amino acids. V was pared by 7 bases and J by 0 bases, with 19 bases between. Germline V gene data show CDR1 as SGHTA and CDR2 as FQGNSA. The CDR3 loop is CASIRAGTRNSYEQYF. Here the CDR3 DNA reads TGTGCCAGCATCCGTGCCGGGACGCGAAACTCCTACGAGCAGTACTTC.

The chain is built from TRBV27 and TRBJ2-7, with a tentative D call TRBD2 (5 bases). With 0 bases removed from V and 3 bases from J, the gap between germline ends came to 18 bases. CDR3 length: 17 amino acids. Germline assignment: CDR1 MNHEY and CDR2 SMNVEV (reference sequence). The CDR3: CASSLSSNPGIVYEQYF. The CDR3 region has the DNA TGTGCCAGCAGTTTATCGTCAAACCCCGGGATAGTCTACGAGCAGTACTTC.

The rearrangement uses TRBV2 and TRBJ2-7; 9 positions agree with TRBD2. This CDR3 has 17 residues. The germline CDR1 and CDR2 sequences are SNHLY and FYNNEI. Unmatched junction bases numbered 13, after V lost 7 bases and J lost 0 bases. CDR3 sequence (DNA): TGTGCCAGCACTCAAGCCAGAGCTAGCGGGATCTCCTACGAGCAGTACTTC. Protein product: CASTQARASGISYEQYF.

The chain links TRBV29-1 to TRBJ2-3; 8 nucleotides agree with TRBD2. The CDR3 spans 16 residues. The germline V gene encodes CDR1 SQVTM and CDR2 ANQGSEA. The V segment lost 5 bases and the J segment 2 bases; nucleotides outside the gene matches: 12. CDR3: CSVRKREKSHTDTQYF. Here the CDR3 DNA reads TGCAGCGTTCGGAAGCGGGAGAAAAGCCACACAGATACGCAGTATTTT.

This clonotype was seen ten or more times. V usage is TRBV24-1 and J usage is TRBJ2-1; 9 bases align to TRBD1. Germline CDR1 and CDR2: KGHDR and SFDVKD. This CDR3 has 16 amino acids. V dropped 3 bases and J dropped 6; count of bases not matched to a gene: 8. CDR3 protein: CATSDHGQGQPNEQFF. The CDR3 bases are TGTGCCACCAGTGATCATGGACAGGGGCAACCCAATGAGCAGTTCTTC.

The genes are TRBV12-3 or TRBV12-4 and TRBJ1-4; D is unclear. The CDR3 contains 13 residues. V was clipped by 8 bases and J by 4 bases, with 11 bases between them. CDR3 region: CASEAGNNEKLFF. The CDR3 nucleotides are TGTGCCAGCGAGGCAGGCAATAATGAAAAACTGTTTTTT.

This clonotype turned up a few times. This rearrangement joins TRBV30 to TRBJ2-2, with 11 bases fitting TRBD2. The CDR3 totals 16 residues. The V and J ends lost 1 base and 6 bases, in that order; junction bases with no gene match: 7. The germline V gene encodes CDR1 GTSNPN and CDR2 SVGIG (reference sequence). The CDR3 is CAWSGRLAGSSGELFF. The CDR3 bases are TGTGCCTGGAGTGGTCGACTAGCGGGATCTTCCGGGGAGCTGTTTTTT.

This clonotype has only a few counts. Here the CDR3 reads CASSYSPSGLGEQFF. CDR3 DNA: TGTGCCAGCTCTTACTCTCCTAGCGGGCTGGGTGAGCAGTTCTTC. This chain joins TRBV28 and TRBJ2-1; TRBD2 agrees at 8 bases. V lost 8 bases and J lost 9; bases outside the gene matches: 15. The CDR3 totals 15 residues. Looked up from germline, CDR1 is MDHEN and CDR2 is SYDVKM.